The T cell receptor beta chain described here comes from a study of blood T cell repertoires in COVID-19. Germline V gene sequence: CDR1 MGHRA, CDR2 YSYEKL. This CDR3 comprises 16 residues. Trimming shortened V by 5 bases and J by 4 bases, and 18 bases separated the two germline ends. This clone was counted between two and nine times. This study enrolled people aged about 18 to 90 from around 25 US geographic areas. This table comes from immunoSEQ multiplex PCR, and its TCRdb copy is limited to in-frame clones, with some not included. The sample includes about 210,000 clones, 81% of them seen just once.

The chain links TRBV4-1 to TRBJ1-3; a weak D match, TRBD1 (6 bases). The receptor comes from a woman aged 45-65 years with acute COVID-19. Sequenced material: PBMCs or T cells enriched from blood (not recorded which). CDR3 bases: TGCGCCAGCAGCGGAATTAACAGGGCGCTAGGAAACACCATATATTTT. This translates into CASSGINRALGNTIYF.